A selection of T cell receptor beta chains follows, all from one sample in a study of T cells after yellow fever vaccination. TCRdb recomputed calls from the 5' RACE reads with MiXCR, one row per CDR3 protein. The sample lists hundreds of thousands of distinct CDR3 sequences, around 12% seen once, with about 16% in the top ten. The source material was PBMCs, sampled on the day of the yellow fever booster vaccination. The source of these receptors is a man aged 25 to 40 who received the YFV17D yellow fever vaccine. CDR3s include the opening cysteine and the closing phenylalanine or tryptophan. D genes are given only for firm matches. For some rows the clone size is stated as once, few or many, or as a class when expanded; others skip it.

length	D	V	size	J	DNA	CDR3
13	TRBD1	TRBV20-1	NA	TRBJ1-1	TGCAGTGTTCGTTCTTCCAGGGGGACTGAAGCTTTCTTT	CSVRSSRGTEAFF
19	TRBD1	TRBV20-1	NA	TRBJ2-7	TGCAGTGCTCCTATTGACGGTTATACCGGGACAGGGGCCTCCTACGAGCAGTACTTC	CSAPIDGYTGTGASYEQYF
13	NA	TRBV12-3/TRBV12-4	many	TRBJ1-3	TGTGCCAGCACTCAGGGATCTGGAAACACCATATATTTT	CASTQGSGNTIYF
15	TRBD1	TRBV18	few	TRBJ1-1	TGTGCCAGCTCACCATCGAGGGGGCCCAACACTGAAGCTTTCTTT	CASSPSRGPNTEAFF
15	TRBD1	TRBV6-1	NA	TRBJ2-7	TGTGCCAGCAGGCGGCAGGGGACAGGTTCCTACGAGCAGTACTTC	CASRRQGTGSYEQYF
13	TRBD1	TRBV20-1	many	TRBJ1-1	TGCAGTGCTACCCGCGGACAGGACCCTGAAGCTTTCTTT	CSATRGQDPEAFF
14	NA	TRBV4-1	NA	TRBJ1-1	TGCGCCAGCAGCCAAGGGACATCGAAAACTGAAGCTTTCTTT	CASSQGTSKTEAFF
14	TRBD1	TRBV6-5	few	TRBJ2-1	TGTGCCAGCAGTAACCGGGACAGCAACAATGAGCAGTTCTTC	CASSNRDSNNEQFF
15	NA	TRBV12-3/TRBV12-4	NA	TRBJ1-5	TGTGCCAGCAGTGGGGGGGGACTGGGCAATCAGCCCCAGCATTTT	CASSGGGLGNQPQHF
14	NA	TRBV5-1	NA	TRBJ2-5	TGCGCCAGCAGCCAGCGGCCGCGCCAAGAGACCCAGTACTTC	CASSQRPRQETQYF
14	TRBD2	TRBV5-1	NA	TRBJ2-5	TGCGCCAGCAGCCCGGGAGGGAGTGGAGAGACTCAGTACTTC	CASSPGGSGETQYF
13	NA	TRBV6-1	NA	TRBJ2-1	TGTGCCAGCAGTGTCCTCTCGGGAGTTGGGCAGTTCTTC	CASSVLSGVGQFF
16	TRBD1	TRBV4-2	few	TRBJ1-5	TGTGCCAGCAGCCACGGCGATGCAGGGGGCGTTCAGCCCCAGCATTTT	CASSHGDAGGVQPQHF
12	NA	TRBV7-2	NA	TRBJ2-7	TGTGCCAGCAGCACCGGGACGGGAGAGCAGTACTTC	CASSTGTGEQYF
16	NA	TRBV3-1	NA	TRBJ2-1	TGTGCCAGCAGCCAATGGCGCGGGGCCTCCTACAATGAGCAGTTCTTC	CASSQWRGASYNEQFF
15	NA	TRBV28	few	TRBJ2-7	TGTGCCAGCAGTCCAGCCGTCCGGGCGTCCTACGAGCAGTACTTC	CASSPAVRASYEQYF
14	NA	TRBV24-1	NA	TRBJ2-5	TGTGCCACCAGTGATCGAGGGGGGTTAGAGACCCAGTACTTC	CATSDRGGLETQYF
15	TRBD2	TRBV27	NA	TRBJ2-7	TGTGCCAGCAGCCATTTAGGAACTAGCGGGCACGAGCAGTACTTC	CASSHLGTSGHEQYF
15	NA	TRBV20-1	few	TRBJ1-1	TGCAGTGCTAGAGTCCACTTGGGGCCGAACACTGAAGCTTTCTTT	CSARVHLGPNTEAFF
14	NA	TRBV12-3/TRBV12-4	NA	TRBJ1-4	TGTGCCAGCACCTCGGACAGAACTAATGAAAAACTGTTTTTT	CASTSDRTNEKLFF
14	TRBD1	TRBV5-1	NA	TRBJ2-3	TGCGCCAGCAACGAACAGGGGGGCACAGATACGCAGTATTTT	CASNEQGGTDTQYF
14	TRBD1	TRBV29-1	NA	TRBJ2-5	TGCAGCGTCAACCCCAGGGGGCGGTGGGAGACCCAGTACTTC	CSVNPRGRWETQYF
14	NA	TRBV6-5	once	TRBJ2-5	TGTGCCAGCAGTTACGACCCTCTTGGGGAGACCCAGTACTTC	CASSYDPLGETQYF
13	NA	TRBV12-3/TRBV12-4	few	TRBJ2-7	TGTGCCAGCAGTTCTCTAGGTACCTACGAGCAGTACTTC	CASSSLGTYEQYF
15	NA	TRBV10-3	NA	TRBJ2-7	TGTGCCATCAGCGAGGCGGGCCCCACTCCCTACGAGCAGTACTTC	CAISEAGPTPYEQYF
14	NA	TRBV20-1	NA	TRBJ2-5	TGCAGTCAGACTCGGGGGTCATTGATGGAGACCCAGTACTTC	CSQTRGSLMETQYF
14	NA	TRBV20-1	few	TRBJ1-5	TGCAGTGCTGAACCACATAATAGCAATCAGCCCCAGCATTTT	CSAEPHNSNQPQHF
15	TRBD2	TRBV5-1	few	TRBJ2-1	TGCGCCAGCAGCTTGGCGCTAGCGGGACGGAATGAGCAGTTCTTC	CASSLALAGRNEQFF
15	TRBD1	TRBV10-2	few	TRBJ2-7	TGCGCCAGCAGTGAGAGACAGGGGAGCTCCTACGAGCAGTACTTC	CASSERQGSSYEQYF
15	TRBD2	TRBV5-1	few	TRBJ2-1	TGCGCCAGCGGACCGACTAGCGGGAAGTTCAATGAGCAGTTCTTC	CASGPTSGKFNEQFF
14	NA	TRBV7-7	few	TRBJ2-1	TGTGCCAGCAGCCCCCAAGGCAACTACAATGAGCAGTTCTTC	CASSPQGNYNEQFF
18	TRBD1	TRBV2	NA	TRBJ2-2	TGTGCCAGCAGTGAAGCGGGCGGGACAGGGCTGTTAACCGGGGAGCTGTTTTTT	CASSEAGGTGLLTGELFF
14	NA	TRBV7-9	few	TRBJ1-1	TGTGCCAGCAGCCGGAGGAGCAAGGAATTCGAAGCTTTCTTT	CASSRRSKEFEAFF
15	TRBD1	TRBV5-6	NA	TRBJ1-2	TGTGCCAGCAGCTTGGCCGGGGACAGGAACTATGGCTACACCTTC	CASSLAGDRNYGYTF
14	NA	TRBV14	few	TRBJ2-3	TGTGCCAGCAGCCAGTGGGAGGGCACAGATACGCAGTATTTT	CASSQWEGTDTQYF
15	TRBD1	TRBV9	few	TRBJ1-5	TGTGCCAGCAGCGCCGATGGCAGGGGGCATCAGCCCCAGCATTTT	CASSADGRGHQPQHF
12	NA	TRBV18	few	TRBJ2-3	TGTGCCAGCTCGGAGGCTCCAGATACGCAGTATTTT	CASSEAPDTQYF